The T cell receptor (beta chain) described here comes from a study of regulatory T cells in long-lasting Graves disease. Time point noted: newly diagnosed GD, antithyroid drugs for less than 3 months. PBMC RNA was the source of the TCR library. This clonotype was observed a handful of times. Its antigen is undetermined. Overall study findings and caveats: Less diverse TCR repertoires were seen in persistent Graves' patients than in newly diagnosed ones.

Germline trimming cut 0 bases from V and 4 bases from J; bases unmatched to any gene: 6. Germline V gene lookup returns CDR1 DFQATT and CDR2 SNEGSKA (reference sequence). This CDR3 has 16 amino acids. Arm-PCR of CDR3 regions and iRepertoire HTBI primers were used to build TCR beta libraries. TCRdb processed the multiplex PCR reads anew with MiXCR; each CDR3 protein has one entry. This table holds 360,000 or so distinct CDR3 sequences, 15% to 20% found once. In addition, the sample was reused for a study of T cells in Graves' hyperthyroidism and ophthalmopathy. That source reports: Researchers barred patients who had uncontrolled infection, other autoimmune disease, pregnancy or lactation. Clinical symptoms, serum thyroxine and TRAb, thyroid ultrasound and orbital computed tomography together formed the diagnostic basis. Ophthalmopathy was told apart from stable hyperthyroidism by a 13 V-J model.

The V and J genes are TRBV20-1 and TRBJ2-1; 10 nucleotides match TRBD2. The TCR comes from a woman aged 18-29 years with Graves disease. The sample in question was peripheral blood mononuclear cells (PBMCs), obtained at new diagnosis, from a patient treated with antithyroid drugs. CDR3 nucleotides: TGCAGTGCTAGAGAGCCCGGGACTAGCGTGTACAATGAGCAGTTCTTC. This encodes CSAREPGTSVYNEQFF.